One and the same sample provided the 19 T cell receptor beta chains below, sequenced in a study of cytomegalovirus exposure and HLA in healthy donors. PCR amplification relied on 60 Vbeta primers (plus 13 Jbeta primers). This table comes from immunoSEQ multiplex PCR, and its TCRdb copy is limited to in-frame clones, with some not included. The sample comprises 150,000 to 180,000 clones, 75% to 85% of which are singletons, and around 5.6% rests with the top ten. Source material: PBMCs. These receptors came from a woman aged 40 to 50 in good health and CMV-seropositive.

This clone was counted between two and nine times. This sequence joins TRBV28 and TRBJ2-1; TRBD1 is a possible D gene (5 bases). The CDR3 extends over 15 amino acids. CDR1 is MDHEN, CDR2 SYDVKM, per germline. Trimming cost V 6 bases and J 0 bases, with 12 bases left between them. The CDR3 DNA reads as TGTGCCAGCAGGGCAGACAGCAGCTCCTACAATGAGCAGTTCTTC. It codes for CASRADSSSYNEQFF.

The chain employs TRBV7-3 and TRBJ2-1; 7 bases map to TRBD2. CDR3 length: 16 residues. Germline V gene lookup returns CDR1 SGHTA and CDR2 FQGTGA. V was clipped by 2 bases and J by 4 bases; unmatched bases: 8. The CDR3 DNA reads as TGTGCCAGCAGCTTAGGCAGCGGGGCCACGTACAATGAGCAGTTCTTC. Residues: CASSLGSGATYNEQFF. Together with reference TRBV7-3 and TRBJ2-1, the CDR3 gives the full variable domain: GAGVSQTPSNKVTEKGKYVELRCDPISGHTALYWYRQSLGQGPEFLIYFQGTGAADDSGLPNDRFFAVRPEGSVSTLKIQRTERGDSAVYLCASSLGSGATYNEQFFGPGTRLTVL.

This rearrangement joins TRBV12-5 to TRBJ2-3, with D possibly matching TRBD1 (6 bases). Trimming removed 2 bases from V and 6 bases from J, with 15 bases in between. CDR3 size: 15 residues. The germline CDR1 and CDR2 sequences are LGHNT and FRNRAP. The CDR3 coding sequence is TGTGCTAGTGGTTTGCCCCACAGGGTACAGGATACGCAGTATTTT. Amino acid sequence: CASGLPHRVQDTQYF.

The chain joins TRBV28 to TRBJ1-2; D is uncertain. The V gene's germline CDR1 is MDHEN and CDR2 SYDVKM. The CDR3 is 13 residues long. Between the trimmed V and J ends, which lost 7 bases and 7 bases, there was a span of 16 bases. The CDR3: CASTDPRRGGYTF. The DNA for the CDR3 is TGTGCCAGCACCGACCCTCGCCGGGGTGGCTACACCTTC.

This clone has more than one count but fewer than ten. This chain links TRBV10-3 with TRBJ2-3, with D possibly being TRBD2 (6 bases). The CDR3 spans 14 residues. The V end lost 2 bases, the J end lost 5 bases, and 11 bases lay between the germline ends. The germline V gene encodes CDR1 ENHRY and CDR2 SYGVKD. The CDR3 bases are TGTGCCATCAGTGAGCGGGAGCCCCAAGATACGCAGTATTTT. It translates to CAISEREPQDTQYF.

This clone was picked up one time. V usage is TRBV6-5 and J usage is TRBJ2-7; 10 nucleotides agree with TRBD2. CDR1 and CDR2 from the germline V gene are MNHEY and SVGAGI. The CDR3 totals 16 residues. After removal of 2 bases from V and 4 bases from J, the junction contained 8 bases not matched to a gene. The CDR3 protein is CASSYGLAEIGYEQYF. CDR3 DNA: TGTGCCAGCAGTTACGGACTAGCGGAAATCGGATACGAGCAGTACTTC.

The J gene is TRBJ1-1, the V gene TRBV27, with D unclear. V dropped 3 bases and J dropped 5 bases, with 10 bases sitting between them. Per germline, CDR1 MNHEY and CDR2 SMNVEV (reference sequence). The CDR3 has 13 amino acids. The CDR3 sequence: CASSLAGRTEAFF. CDR3 DNA sequence: TGTGCCAGCAGTTTGGCGGGTCGGACTGAAGCTTTCTTT.

CDR3 loop: CASSPLSRDKAFF. Here the CDR3 DNA reads TGTGCCAGCTCACCATTATCTCGGGATAAAGCTTTCTTT. The chain is built from TRBV18 and TRBJ1-1; D call uncertain. CDR1 is KGHSH, CDR2 LQKENI, per germline. The CDR3 spans 13 residues. The V gene lost 2 bases and the J gene lost 9 bases, with 13 bases spanning the gap.

The chain is built from TRBV27 and TRBJ2-3; 11 bases agree with TRBD1. V lost 7 bases and J lost 5; bases outside the gene matches: 5. Germline assignment: CDR1 MNHEY and CDR2 SMNVEV (reference sequence). This CDR3 is built from 14 residues. The chain's CDR3 is CASNGQGAGDTQYF. The CDR3 bases are TGTGCCAGCAACGGACAGGGGGCTGGAGATACGCAGTATTTT.

V gene TRBV7-8 combines with J gene TRBJ2-5; TRBD2 matches 8 bases. Trimming at V came to 1 base and at J to 2 bases, leaving 12 bases not matched to a gene. Germline CDR1 is SGHVS and CDR2 is FQNEAQ. The CDR3 length is 18 residues. The CDR3 spells CASSLVAGNMIQQETQYF. The CDR3 bases are TGTGCCAGCAGCTTAGTAGCGGGAAATATGATACAACAAGAGACCCAGTACTTC.

This clone appeared once. V gene TRBV29-1 combines with J gene TRBJ2-2; TRBD2 might be the D (6 bases). The CDR3 is 14 amino acids. Looked up from germline, CDR1 is SQVTM and CDR2 is ANQGSEA. V was clipped by 4 bases and J by 4 bases, with 13 bases between them. CDR3: CSVAPRGFTGELFF. The CDR3 bases are TGCAGCGTTGCCCCACGGGGGTTCACCGGGGAGCTGTTTTTT.

The V and J genes are TRBV30 and TRBJ1-1; D gene ambiguous. Germline V CDR1 and CDR2: GTSNPN, SVGIG (reference sequence). The CDR3 contains 14 residues. Trimming took 0 bases from V and 4 from J, leaving 12 bases between them. CDR3 DNA: TGTGCCTGGAGTGTTGGGATGGGGAGCACTGAAGCTTTCTTT. It codes for CAWSVGMGSTEAFF.

The chain joins TRBV6-1 to TRBJ1-1; 11 bases are a match to TRBD1. V lost 9 bases, J lost 5 bases, and 11 bases stayed unmatched. Germline values: CDR1 MNHNS, CDR2 SASEGT. The CDR3 has 15 residues. CDR3 loop: CASIPPGTGGTEAFF. In DNA form, the CDR3 reads TGTGCCAGTATCCCTCCCGGGACAGGGGGGACTGAAGCTTTCTTT.

This clone appeared a single time. The chain couples TRBV15 to TRBJ1-5; 9 nucleotides agree with TRBD1. Germline CDR1 LNHNV, CDR2 YYDKDF (reference sequence). The CDR3 covers 15 residues. V shed 3 bases and J 2 bases; nucleotides not matched to a gene: 2. The CDR3 protein is CATSRGDRGNQPQHF. The CDR3 region has the DNA TGTGCCACCAGCAGGGGGGACAGGGGCAATCAGCCCCAGCATTTT.

A single count supports this clone. The rearrangement uses TRBV5-1 and TRBJ2-1, with 7 positions matching TRBD1. Germline V gene lookup returns CDR1 SGHRS and CDR2 YFSETQ. CDR3 length equals 14 residues. V gave up 0 bases and J gave up 7 bases; unmatched junction bases: 4. Here the CDR3 reads CASSLDGRGNEQFF. The CDR3 DNA reads TGCGCCAGCAGCTTGGACGGCAGGGGGAATGAGCAGTTCTTC.

The rearrangement joins TRBV11-3 to TRBJ2-5, with no clear D. The better agreement between TRBJ2-7 and the DNA end casts doubt on the J call. The CDR3 is 13 residues long. Germline V gene lookup returns CDR1 SGHNT and CDR2 YENEEA. The CDR3: CASSGVATYEQYF. The CDR3 region has the DNA TGTGCCAGCAGCGGAGTGGCGACTTACGAGCAGTACTTC.

J is TRBJ2-2 and V is TRBV9; 8 bases align to TRBD2. CDR3 length: 17 residues. Germline-derived CDR1 and CDR2 are SGDLS and YYNGEE. The V segment lost 0 bases and the J segment 3 bases; nucleotides outside the gene matches: 7. The CDR3 nucleotides are TGTGCCAGCAGCGTAGGTAGCGGGACCTATGACACCGGGGAGCTGTTTTTT. This encodes CASSVGSGTYDTGELFF. Combining the CDR3 with reference TRBV9 and TRBJ2-2 gives the whole variable domain DSGVTQTPKHLITATGQRVTLRCSPRSGDLSVYWYQQSLDQGLQFLIQYYNGEERAKGNILERFSAQQFPDLHSELNLSSLELGDSALYFCASSVGSGTYDTGELFFGEGSRLTVL.

The chain employs TRBV18 and TRBJ2-7; D perhaps matches TRBD2 (5 bases). The CDR3 is 14 amino acids. Germline V gene data show CDR1 as KGHSH and CDR2 as LQKENI. The ends were cut back, 6 bases at V and 0 bases at J, with 12 bases in the middle. The CDR3 loop reads CASSQADYSYEQYF. DNA for the CDR3: TGTGCCAGCTCTCAAGCGGATTACTCCTACGAGCAGTACTTC.

The rearrangement uses TRBV7-8 and TRBJ1-5; 10 positions match TRBD1. CDR3 length: 15 residues. Germline values: CDR1 SGHVS, CDR2 FQNEAQ. With V trimmed by 1 base and J by 6 bases, 3 bases remained unmatched. The DNA for the CDR3 is TGTGCCAGCAGCTTAGGGACAGGGGGGGGTCAGCCCCAGCATTTT. Protein sequence: CASSLGTGGGQPQHF.